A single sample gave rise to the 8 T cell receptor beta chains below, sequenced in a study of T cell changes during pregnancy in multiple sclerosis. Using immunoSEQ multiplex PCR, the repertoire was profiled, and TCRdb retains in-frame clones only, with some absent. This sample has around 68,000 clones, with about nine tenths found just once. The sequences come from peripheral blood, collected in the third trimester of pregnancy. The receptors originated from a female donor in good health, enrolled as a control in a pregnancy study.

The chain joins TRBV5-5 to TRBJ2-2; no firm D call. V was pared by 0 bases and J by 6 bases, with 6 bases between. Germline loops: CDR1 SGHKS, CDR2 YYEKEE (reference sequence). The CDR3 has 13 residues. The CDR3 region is CASSLGAAGELFF. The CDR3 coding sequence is TGTGCCAGCAGCTTGGGGGCAGCCGGGGAGCTGTTTTTT.

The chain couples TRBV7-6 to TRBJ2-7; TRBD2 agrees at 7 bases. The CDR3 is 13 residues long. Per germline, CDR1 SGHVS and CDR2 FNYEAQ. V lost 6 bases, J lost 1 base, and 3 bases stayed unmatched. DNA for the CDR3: TGTGCCAGCAGTGGCGGGAGTTCCTACGAGCAGTACTTC. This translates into CASSGGSSYEQYF. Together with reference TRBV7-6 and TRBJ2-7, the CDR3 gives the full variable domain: GAGVSQSPRYKVTKRGQDVALRCDPISGHVSLYWYRQALGQGPEFLTYFNYEAQQDKSGLPNDRFSAERPEGSISTLTIQRTEQRDSAMYRCASSGGSSYEQYFGPGTRLTVT.

The CDR3 DNA is TGTGCCAGCAGTAACTGGACTAGCGGTGACAATGAGCAGTTCTTC. As protein: CASSNWTSGDNEQFF. This chain links TRBV27 with TRBJ2-1; TRBD2 agrees at 10 bases. V trimming: 5 bases; J trimming: 5 bases; junction bases outside the gene matches: 6. In germline, CDR1 is MNHEY, CDR2 SMNVEV (reference sequence). This CDR3 is built from 15 residues.

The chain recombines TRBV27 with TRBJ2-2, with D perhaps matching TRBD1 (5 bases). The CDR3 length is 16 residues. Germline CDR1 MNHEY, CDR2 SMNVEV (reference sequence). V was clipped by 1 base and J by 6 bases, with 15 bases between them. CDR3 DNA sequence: TGTGCCAGCAGTTTATGGGTCAGGGAAGCATCCGGGGAGCTGTTTTTT. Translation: CASSLWVREASGELFF.

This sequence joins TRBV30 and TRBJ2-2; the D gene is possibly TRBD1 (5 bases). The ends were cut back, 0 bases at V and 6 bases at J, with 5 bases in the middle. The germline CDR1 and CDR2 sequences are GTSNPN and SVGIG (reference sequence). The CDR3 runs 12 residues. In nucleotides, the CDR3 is TGTGCCTGGAGTGTGGGGCCCGGGGAGCTGTTTTTT. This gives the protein CAWSVGPGELFF.

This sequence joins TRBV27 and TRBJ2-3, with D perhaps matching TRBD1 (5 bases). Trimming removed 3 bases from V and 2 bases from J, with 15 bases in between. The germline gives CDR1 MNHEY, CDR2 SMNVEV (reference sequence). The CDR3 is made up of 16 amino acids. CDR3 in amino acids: CASSFFRQGDTDTQYF. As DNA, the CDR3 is TGTGCCAGCAGTTTTTTCAGGCAAGGGGACACAGATACGCAGTATTTT.

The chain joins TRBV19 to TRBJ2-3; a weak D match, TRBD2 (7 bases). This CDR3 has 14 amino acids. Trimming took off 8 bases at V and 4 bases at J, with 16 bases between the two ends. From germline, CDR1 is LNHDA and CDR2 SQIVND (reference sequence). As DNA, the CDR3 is TGTGCCAGTTGGAGGCGGGGGCGCGCAGATACGCAGTATTTT. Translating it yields CASWRRGRADTQYF.

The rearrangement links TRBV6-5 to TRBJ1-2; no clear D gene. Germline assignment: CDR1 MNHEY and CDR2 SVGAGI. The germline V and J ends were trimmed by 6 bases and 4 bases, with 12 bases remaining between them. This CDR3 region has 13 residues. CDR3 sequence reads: CASSSQTFYGYTF. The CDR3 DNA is TGTGCCAGCAGCTCCCAGACTTTCTATGGCTACACCTTC.